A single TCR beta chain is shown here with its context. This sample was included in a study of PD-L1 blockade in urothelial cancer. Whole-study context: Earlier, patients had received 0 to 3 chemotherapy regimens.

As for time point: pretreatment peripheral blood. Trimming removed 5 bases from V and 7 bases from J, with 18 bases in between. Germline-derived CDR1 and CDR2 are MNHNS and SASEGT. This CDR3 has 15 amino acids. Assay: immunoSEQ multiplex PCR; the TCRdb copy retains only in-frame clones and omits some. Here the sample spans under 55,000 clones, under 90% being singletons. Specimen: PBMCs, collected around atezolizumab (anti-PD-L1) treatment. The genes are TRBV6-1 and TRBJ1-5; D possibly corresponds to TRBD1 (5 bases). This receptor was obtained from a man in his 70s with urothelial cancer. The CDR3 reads CASSQTLRVRQPQHF. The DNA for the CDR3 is TGTGCCAGCAGTCAAACACTCAGGGTTCGACAGCCCCAGCATTTT.